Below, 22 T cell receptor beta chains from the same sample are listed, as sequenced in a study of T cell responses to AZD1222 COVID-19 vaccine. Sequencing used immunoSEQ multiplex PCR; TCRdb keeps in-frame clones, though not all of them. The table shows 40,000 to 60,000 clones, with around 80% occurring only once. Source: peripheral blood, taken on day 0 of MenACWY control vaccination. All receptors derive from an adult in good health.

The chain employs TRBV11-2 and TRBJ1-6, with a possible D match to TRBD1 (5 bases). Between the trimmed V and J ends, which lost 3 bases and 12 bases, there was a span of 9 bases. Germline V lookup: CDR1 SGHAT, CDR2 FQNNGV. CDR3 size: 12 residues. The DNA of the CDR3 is TGTGCCAGCAGCTTCGGGGGTGGACCCCTCCACTTT. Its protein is CASSFGGGPLHF.

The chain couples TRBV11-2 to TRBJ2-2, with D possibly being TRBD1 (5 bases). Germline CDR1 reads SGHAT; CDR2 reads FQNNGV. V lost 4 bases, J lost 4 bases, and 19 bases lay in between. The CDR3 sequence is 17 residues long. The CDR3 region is CASSSRRVYPRTGELFF. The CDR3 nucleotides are TGTGCCAGCAGCTCCCGCAGGGTTTATCCCCGCACCGGGGAGCTGTTTTTT.

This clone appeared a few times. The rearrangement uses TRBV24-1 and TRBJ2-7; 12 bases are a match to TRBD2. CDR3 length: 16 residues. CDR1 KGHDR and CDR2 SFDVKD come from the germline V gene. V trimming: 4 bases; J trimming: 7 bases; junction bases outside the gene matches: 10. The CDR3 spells CATSDPRLAGVGEQYF. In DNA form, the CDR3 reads TGTGCCACCAGTGACCCTAGACTAGCGGGAGTCGGAGAGCAGTACTTC.

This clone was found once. This chain's CDR3 is CASSDNQGHQPQHF. The DNA for the CDR3 is TGTGCCAGCAGTGACAATCAAGGGCACCAGCCCCAGCATTTT. This sequence joins TRBV2 and TRBJ1-5, with D hard to call. Germline V gives CDR1 SNHLY, CDR2 FYNNEI. Trimming cost V 3 bases and J 7 bases, with 13 bases left between them. The CDR3 runs to 14 residues.

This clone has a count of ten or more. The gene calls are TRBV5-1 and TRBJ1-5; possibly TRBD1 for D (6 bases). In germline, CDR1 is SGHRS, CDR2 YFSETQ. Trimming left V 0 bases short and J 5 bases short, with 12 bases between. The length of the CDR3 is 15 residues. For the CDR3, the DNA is TGCGCCAGCAGCTTGGCCCCGGGGGCTTATCAGCCCCAGCATTTT. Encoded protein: CASSLAPGAYQPQHF.

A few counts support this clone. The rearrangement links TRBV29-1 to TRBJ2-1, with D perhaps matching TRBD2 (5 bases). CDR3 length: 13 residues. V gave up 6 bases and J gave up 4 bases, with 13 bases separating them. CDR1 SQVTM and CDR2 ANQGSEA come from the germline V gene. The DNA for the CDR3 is TGCAGCGTCTGGGGAGCCTCATACAATGAGCAGTTCTTC. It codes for CSVWGASYNEQFF.

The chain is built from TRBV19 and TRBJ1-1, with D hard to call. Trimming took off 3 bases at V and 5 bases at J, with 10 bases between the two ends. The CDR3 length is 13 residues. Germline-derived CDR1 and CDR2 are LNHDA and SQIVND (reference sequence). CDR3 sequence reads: CASSMGFGTEAFF. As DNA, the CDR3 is TGTGCCAGTAGTATGGGGTTTGGTACTGAAGCTTTCTTT.

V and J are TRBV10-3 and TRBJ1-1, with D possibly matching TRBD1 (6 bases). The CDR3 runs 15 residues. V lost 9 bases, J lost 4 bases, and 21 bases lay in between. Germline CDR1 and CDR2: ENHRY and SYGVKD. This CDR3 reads CAISQEGGGTTEAFF. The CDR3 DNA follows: TGTGCCATTTCACAGGAGGGGGGAGGCACCACTGAAGCTTTCTTT.

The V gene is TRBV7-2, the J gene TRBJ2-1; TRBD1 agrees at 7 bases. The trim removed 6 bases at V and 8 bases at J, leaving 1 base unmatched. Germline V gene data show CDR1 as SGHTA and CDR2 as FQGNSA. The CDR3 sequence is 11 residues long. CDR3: CASRQGYEQFF. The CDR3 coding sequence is TGTGCCAGCAGACAGGGGTATGAGCAGTTCTTC.

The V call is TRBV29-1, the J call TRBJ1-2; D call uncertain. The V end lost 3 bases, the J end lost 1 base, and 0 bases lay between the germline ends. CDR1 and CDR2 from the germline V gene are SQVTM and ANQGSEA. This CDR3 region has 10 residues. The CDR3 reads CSVDNYGYTF. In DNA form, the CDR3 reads TGCAGCGTTGATAACTATGGCTACACCTTC.

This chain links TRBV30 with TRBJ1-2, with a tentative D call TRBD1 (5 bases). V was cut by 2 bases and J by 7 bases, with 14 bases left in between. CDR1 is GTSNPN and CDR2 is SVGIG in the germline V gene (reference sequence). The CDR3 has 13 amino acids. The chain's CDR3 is CAWSPQGGAGYTF. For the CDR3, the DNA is TGTGCCTGGAGTCCCCAGGGTGGCGCTGGCTACACCTTC. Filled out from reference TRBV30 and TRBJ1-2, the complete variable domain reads SQTIHQWPATLVQPVGSPLSLECTVEGTSNPNLYWYRQAAGRGLQLLFYSVGIGQISSEVPQNLSASRPQDRQFILSSKKLLLSDSGFYLCAWSPQGGAGYTFGSGTRLTVV.

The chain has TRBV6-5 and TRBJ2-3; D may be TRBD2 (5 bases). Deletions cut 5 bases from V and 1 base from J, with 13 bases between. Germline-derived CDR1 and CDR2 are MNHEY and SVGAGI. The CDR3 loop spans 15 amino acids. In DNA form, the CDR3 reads TGTGCCAGCAGTACTTCTAGCAGCCGCACAGATACGCAGTATTTT. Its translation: CASSTSSSRTDTQYF.

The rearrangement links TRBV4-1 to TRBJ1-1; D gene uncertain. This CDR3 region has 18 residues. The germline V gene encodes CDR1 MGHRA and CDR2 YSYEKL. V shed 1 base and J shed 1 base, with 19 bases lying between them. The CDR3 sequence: CASSQGVWAARGNTEAFF. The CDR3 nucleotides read TGCGCCAGCAGCCAAGGTGTATGGGCCGCTCGCGGGAACACTGAAGCTTTCTTT.

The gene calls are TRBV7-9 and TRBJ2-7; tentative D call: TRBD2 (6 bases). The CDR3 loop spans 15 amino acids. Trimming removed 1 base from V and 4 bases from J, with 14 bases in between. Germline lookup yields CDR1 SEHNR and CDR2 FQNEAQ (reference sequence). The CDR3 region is CASSLGPEGSYEQYF. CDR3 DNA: TGTGCCAGCAGCTTAGGCCCGGAGGGTTCATACGAGCAGTACTTC.

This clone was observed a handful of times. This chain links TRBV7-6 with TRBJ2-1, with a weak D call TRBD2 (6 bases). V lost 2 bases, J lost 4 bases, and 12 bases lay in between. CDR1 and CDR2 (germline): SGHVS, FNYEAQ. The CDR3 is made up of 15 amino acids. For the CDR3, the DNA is TGTGCCAGCAGCTTAAGTAGCGGCCTATACAATGAGCAGTTCTTC. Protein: CASSLSSGLYNEQFF.

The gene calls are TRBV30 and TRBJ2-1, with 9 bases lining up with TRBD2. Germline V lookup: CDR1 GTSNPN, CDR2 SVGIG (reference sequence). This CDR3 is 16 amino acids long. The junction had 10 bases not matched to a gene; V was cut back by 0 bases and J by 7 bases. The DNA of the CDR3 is TGTGCCTGGAGTGTACGGGGCGGGAGGGCCCTGAATGAGCAGTTCTTC. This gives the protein CAWSVRGGRALNEQFF.

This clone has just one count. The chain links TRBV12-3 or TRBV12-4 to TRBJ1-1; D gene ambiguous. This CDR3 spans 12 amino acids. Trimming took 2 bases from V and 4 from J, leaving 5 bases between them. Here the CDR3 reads CASSLWVTEAFF. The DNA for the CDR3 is TGTGCCAGCAGTTTATGGGTCACTGAAGCTTTCTTT.

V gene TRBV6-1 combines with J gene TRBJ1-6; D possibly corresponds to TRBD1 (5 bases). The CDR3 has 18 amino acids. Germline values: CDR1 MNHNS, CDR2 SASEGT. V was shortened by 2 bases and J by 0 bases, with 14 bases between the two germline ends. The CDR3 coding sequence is TGTGCCAGCAGTGAACGCACGGGACGGAGCTCCTATAATTCACCCCTCCACTTT. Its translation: CASSERTGRSSYNSPLHF.

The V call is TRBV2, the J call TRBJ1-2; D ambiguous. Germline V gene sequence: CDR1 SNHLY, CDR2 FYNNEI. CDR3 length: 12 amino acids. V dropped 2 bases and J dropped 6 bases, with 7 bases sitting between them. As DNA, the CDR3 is TGTGCCAGCAGTGAATACGTCGATGGCTACACCTTC. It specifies CASSEYVDGYTF.

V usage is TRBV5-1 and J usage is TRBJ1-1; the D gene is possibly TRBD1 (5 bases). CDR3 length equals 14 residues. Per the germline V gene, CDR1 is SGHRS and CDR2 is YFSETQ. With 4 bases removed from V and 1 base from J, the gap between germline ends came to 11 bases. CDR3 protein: CASSPPGGNTEAFF. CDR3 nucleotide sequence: TGCGCCAGCAGCCCCCCCGGGGGGAACACTGAAGCTTTCTTT.

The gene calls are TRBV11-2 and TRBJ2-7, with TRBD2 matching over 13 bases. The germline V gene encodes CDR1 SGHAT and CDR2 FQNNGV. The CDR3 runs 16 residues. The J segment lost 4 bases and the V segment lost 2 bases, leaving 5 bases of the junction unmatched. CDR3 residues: CASSLPGLAGYYEQYF. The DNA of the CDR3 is TGTGCCAGCAGCTTACCGGGACTAGCGGGGTATTACGAGCAGTACTTC.

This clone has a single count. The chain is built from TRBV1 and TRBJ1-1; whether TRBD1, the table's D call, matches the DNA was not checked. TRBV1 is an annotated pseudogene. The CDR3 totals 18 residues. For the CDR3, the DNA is TGCACCAGCAGCCAAGTTCGGCCTTTTTTAGGGGCAGGGACTGAAGCTTTCTTT. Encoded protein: CTSSQVRPFLGAGTEAFF.